This entry features one T cell receptor beta chain sequence. This entry comes from a study of blood T cell repertoires in COVID-19. Study summary: From the United States, Italy and Spain came samples of acute and convalescent COVID-19.

This CDR3 is 16 amino acids long. Germline loops: CDR1 MNHEY, CDR2 SVGEGT. Trimming took 4 bases from V and 1 from J; bases not matched to a gene: 8. Assay: immunoSEQ multiplex PCR; the TCRdb copy retains only in-frame clones and omits some. The data contain 250,000 to 350,000 clones, roughly 87% of them seen just once; the ten biggest clones take up roughly 2.2%. The genes are TRBV6-2 or TRBV6-3 and TRBJ2-7, with 9 bases lining up with TRBD1. Source material: peripheral blood. The receptor was derived from a woman aged 50 to 65 who had recovered from COVID-19. CDR3 sequence (DNA): TGTGCCAGCAGTTCGTACCCAGGACAGGGGTCCTACGAGCAGTACTTC. It codes for CASSSYPGQGSYEQYF.